In its sample, the clone carrying this TCR beta chain was seen once. Its cognate antigen is unknown. Before sequencing, viral peptide pools were used by the ViraFEST assay to expand antigen-specific CD4+ T cells. CD4+ T cells were isolated after 10 days of culture. Either the mRNA-1273 or the BNT162b2 vaccine was given to participants as two doses. Vaccine recipients had no previous SARS-CoV-2 infection; their nucleocapsid antibodies were negative. This specimen comes from a study of vaccination effects on CD4 cells after COVID-19. Assay used: immunoSEQ multiplex PCR; TCRdb lists only in-frame clones, some missing. The profile shows roughly 68,000 clones, about 67% of them singletons. General observations from the study: Cross-reaction with common cold coronaviruses was seen in only 1 of 255 vaccine-induced clones from healthy vaccinees.

Sequenced here: CD4+ T cells from PBMCs cultured with HCoV-229E spike peptides, sampled after COVID-19 vaccination. This receptor was obtained from a human donor who received a COVID-19 vaccine.

In nucleotides, the CDR3 is TGCGCCAGCAGCGAGGGGGCGAACTATGGCTACACCTTC. It codes for CASSEGANYGYTF. The chain combines TRBV5-1 with TRBJ1-2; 7 bases line up with TRBD1. Germline trimming cut 4 bases from V and 2 bases from J; bases unmatched to any gene: 2. Germline V gives CDR1 SGHRS, CDR2 YFSETQ. CDR3 length: 13 amino acids. Using reference TRBV5-1 and TRBJ1-2 for the parts outside the CDR3, the full variable domain is KAGVTQTPRYLIKTRGQQVTLSCSPISGHRSVSWYQQTPGQGLQFLFEYFSETQRNKGNFPGRFSGRQFSNSRSEMNVSTLELGDSALYLCASSEGANYGYTFGSGTRLTVV.